The 13 T cell receptor beta chains below were found in one sample sequenced in a study of T cell responses to AZD1222 COVID-19 vaccine. This table comes from immunoSEQ multiplex PCR, and its TCRdb copy is limited to in-frame clones, with some not included. The sample comprises more than 35,000 clones, under 85% of which are singletons, and about 51% rests with the top ten. The sample here was peripheral blood, taken on day 0 of AZD1222 vaccination. The receptors here all came from an adult in good health.

V usage is TRBV28 and J usage is TRBJ1-6; TRBD1 matches 10 bases. V trimming: 2 bases; J trimming: 13 bases; junction bases outside the gene matches: 20. The CDR3 spans 19 residues. Germline V gene data show CDR1 as MDHEN and CDR2 as SYDVKM. The CDR3 loop reads CASSLNTDRGLLKGGPLHF. The CDR3 region has the DNA TGTGCCAGCAGTTTAAACACCGACAGGGGGCTTCTCAAGGGGGGCCCCCTCCACTTT. Full variable domain (rest looked up from reference TRBV28 and TRBJ1-6): DVKVTQSSRYLVKRTGEKVFLECVQDMDHENMFWYRQDPGLGLRLIYFSYDVKMKEKGDIPEGYSVSREKKERFSLILESASTNQTSMYLCASSLNTDRGLLKGGPLHFGNGTRLTVT.

V gene TRBV30 combines with J gene TRBJ1-6; D gene unclear. The V and J ends lost 5 bases and 9 bases respectively, with 11 bases between them. Germline CDR1 is GTSNPN and CDR2 is SVGIG (reference sequence). This CDR3 has 12 amino acids. CDR3 nucleotides: TGTGCCTGGGGCCCGACCAGTTCACCCCTCCACTTT. The encoded protein is CAWGPTSSPLHF.

This chain connects TRBV28 to TRBJ2-7; D gene ambiguous. This CDR3 region has 12 residues. Germline lookup yields CDR1 MDHEN and CDR2 SYDVKM. The V gene lost 6 bases and the J gene lost 3 bases, with 9 bases spanning the gap. CDR3 nucleotide sequence: TGTGCCAGCAGCTCTCTCGGCTACGAGCAGTACTTC. This encodes CASSSLGYEQYF.

This clone was recorded a few times. This sequence joins TRBV4-2 and TRBJ2-1; perhaps TRBD1 as D (5 bases). V gave up 0 bases and J gave up 6 bases, with 12 bases separating them. The germline CDR1 and CDR2 sequences are LGHNA and YNFKEQ. The CDR3 contains 15 residues. CDR3 sequence: CASSQEGRRGNEQFF. In DNA, the CDR3 is TGTGCCAGCAGCCAAGAGGGGCGGAGAGGCAATGAGCAGTTCTTC.

The chain uses TRBV6-6 and TRBJ1-4; D perhaps matches TRBD1 (6 bases). CDR3 length equals 14 residues. V was clipped by 4 bases and J by 5 bases, with 11 bases between them. CDR1 MNHNY and CDR2 SVGAGI come from the germline V gene (reference sequence). This chain's CDR3 is CASSSGGLNEKLFF. Written as DNA, the CDR3 is TGTGCCAGCAGTTCGGGGGGGCTGAATGAAAAACTGTTTTTT.

The chain recombines TRBV28 with TRBJ1-2; D call uncertain. The V end lost 2 bases, the J end lost 8 bases, and 9 bases lay between the germline ends. The length of the CDR3 is 12 residues. Germline V lookup: CDR1 MDHEN, CDR2 SYDVKM. CDR3 sequence reads: CASSLTKGGYTF. CDR3 coding DNA: TGTGCCAGCAGTTTAACTAAGGGAGGCTACACCTTC.

This chain connects TRBV5-5 to TRBJ2-1; TRBD2 agrees at 9 bases. Losses at the gene ends were 2 bases for V and 1 base for J; bases not matched to a gene: 1. The germline V gene encodes CDR1 SGHKS and CDR2 YYEKEE (reference sequence). The CDR3 is made up of 15 amino acids. For the CDR3, the DNA is TGTGCCAGCAGCTTCCTAGCGGGATCCTACAATGAGCAGTTCTTC. Amino acids: CASSFLAGSYNEQFF.

This clone was detected only a few times. The chain uses TRBV28 and TRBJ1-5; TRBD1 aligns across 9 bases. Germline V gene sequence: CDR1 MDHEN, CDR2 SYDVKM. Germline trimming cut 6 bases from V and 1 base from J; bases unmatched to any gene: 13. This CDR3 spans 18 amino acids. The CDR3 sequence: CASRRRDRVVASNQPQHF. The CDR3 nucleotides are TGTGCCAGCAGGCGAAGGGACAGGGTGGTGGCCAGCAATCAGCCCCAGCATTTT.

This chain joins TRBV6-4 and TRBJ2-6; D is uncertain. The CDR3 runs 14 residues. V was trimmed by 2 bases and J by 0 bases, leaving 2 bases between them. CDR1 and CDR2 from the germline V gene are MRHNA and SNTAGT. The CDR3 DNA reads TGTGCCAGCAGTGACAACTCTGGGGCCAACGTCCTGACTTTC. It codes for CASSDNSGANVLTF.

The chain uses TRBV10-3 and TRBJ2-2, with 8 positions matching TRBD2. CDR1 and CDR2 (germline): ENHRY, SYGVKD. The ends lost 2 bases at V and 5 bases at J; junction bases unmatched: 4. The CDR3 covers 15 residues. The CDR3 sequence: CAISERGGRTGELFF. DNA of the CDR3: TGTGCCATCAGTGAGCGGGGGGGGCGGACCGGGGAGCTGTTTTTT.

The rearrangement joins TRBV12-2 to TRBJ2-1; TRBD1, the D gene given by the table, was not confirmed from the DNA. TRBV12-2 is a listed pseudogene. The CDR3 is 17 amino acids. CDR3 amino acids: CASRLGQGTNPYNEQFF. The CDR3 bases are TGTGCAAGTCGCTTAGGACAGGGTACCAATCCCTACAATGAGCAGTTCTTC.

Worth noting for this clone: Other nucleotide sequences from this sample produce the same CDR3. V usage is TRBV29-1 and J usage is TRBJ1-1; D is unclear. Germline CDR1 is SQVTM and CDR2 is ANQGSEA. V lost 5 bases and J lost 0, with 4 bases in between. CDR3 size: 11 residues. The CDR3 reads CSVYMNTEAFF. The CDR3 DNA sequence: TGCAGCGTTTACATGAACACTGAAGCTTTCTTT.

J is TRBJ2-1 and V is TRBV2, with 9 nucleotides matching TRBD2. The CDR3 covers 15 residues. Germline values: CDR1 SNHLY, CDR2 FYNNEI. The J segment lost 4 bases and the V segment lost 6 bases, leaving 7 bases of the junction unmatched. This chain's CDR3 is CASRATSGRYNEQFF. CDR3 nucleotides: TGTGCCAGCAGGGCCACTAGCGGGCGTTACAATGAGCAGTTCTTC.